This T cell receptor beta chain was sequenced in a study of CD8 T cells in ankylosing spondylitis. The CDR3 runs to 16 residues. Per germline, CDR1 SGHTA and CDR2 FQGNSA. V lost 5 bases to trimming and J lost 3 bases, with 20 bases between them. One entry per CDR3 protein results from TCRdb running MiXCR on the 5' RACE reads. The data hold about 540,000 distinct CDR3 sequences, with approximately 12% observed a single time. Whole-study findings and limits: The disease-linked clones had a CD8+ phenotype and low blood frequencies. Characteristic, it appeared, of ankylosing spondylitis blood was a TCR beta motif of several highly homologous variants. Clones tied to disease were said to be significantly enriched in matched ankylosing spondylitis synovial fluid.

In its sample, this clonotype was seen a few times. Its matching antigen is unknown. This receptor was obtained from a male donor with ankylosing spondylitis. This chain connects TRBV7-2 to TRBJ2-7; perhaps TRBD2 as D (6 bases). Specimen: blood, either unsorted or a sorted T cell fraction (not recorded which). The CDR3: CASSPDSGDKYYEQYF. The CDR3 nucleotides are TGTGCCAGCAGCCCGGATTCGGGAGATAAATACTACGAGCAGTACTTC. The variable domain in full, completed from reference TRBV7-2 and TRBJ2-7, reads GAGVSQSPSNKVTEKGKDVELRCDPISGHTALYWYRQSLGQGLEFLIYFQGNSAPDKSGLPSDRFSAERTGGSVSTLTIQRTQQEDSAVYLCASSPDSGDKYYEQYFGPGTRLTVT.